Included here is one T cell receptor (beta chain) sequence, with context. Its specificity is unknown. The entry originates in a study of graft-versus-host responses after intestinal transplantation. Using immunoSEQ multiplex PCR, the repertoire was profiled, and TCRdb retains in-frame clones only, with some absent. The profile shows 99,000 or so clones, about nine tenths of them singletons. Material: unstimulated CD8+ T cells sorted from spleen or lymph node cells, obtained before transplant. This clonotype was sampled from a human donor who was the organ donor for an intestinal transplant.

The CDR3 region has the DNA TGTGCCAGCAGCTTTTGGGAGTGGGGTGTCCCATATGGCTACACCTTC. This translates into CASSFWEWGVPYGYTF. V usage is TRBV5-5 and J usage is TRBJ1-2; D call uncertain. Germline V lookup: CDR1 SGHKS, CDR2 YYEKEE (reference sequence). The germline V and J ends were trimmed by 2 bases and 5 bases, with 19 bases remaining between them. The CDR3 covers 16 residues.